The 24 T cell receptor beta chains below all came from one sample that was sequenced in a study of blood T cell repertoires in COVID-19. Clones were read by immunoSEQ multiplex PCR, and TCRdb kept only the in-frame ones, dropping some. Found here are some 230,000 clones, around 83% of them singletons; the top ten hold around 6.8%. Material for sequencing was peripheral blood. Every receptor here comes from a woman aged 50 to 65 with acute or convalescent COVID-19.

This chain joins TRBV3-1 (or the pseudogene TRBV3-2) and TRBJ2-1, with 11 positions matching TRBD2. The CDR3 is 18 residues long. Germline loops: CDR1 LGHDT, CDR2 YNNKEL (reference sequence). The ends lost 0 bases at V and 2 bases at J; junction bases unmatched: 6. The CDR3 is CASSQEILAGGPYNEQFF. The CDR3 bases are TGTGCCAGCAGCCAAGAAATATTAGCGGGGGGGCCCTACAATGAGCAGTTCTTC.

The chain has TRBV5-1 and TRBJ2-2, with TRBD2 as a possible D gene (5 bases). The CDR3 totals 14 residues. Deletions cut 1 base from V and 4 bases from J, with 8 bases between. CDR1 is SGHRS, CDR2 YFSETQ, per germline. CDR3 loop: CASSLFSVTGELFF. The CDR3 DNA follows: TGCGCCAGCAGCTTGTTTAGCGTCACCGGGGAGCTGTTTTTT. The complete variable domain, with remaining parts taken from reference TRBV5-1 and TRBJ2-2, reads KAGVTQTPRYLIKTRGQQVTLSCSPISGHRSVSWYQQTPGQGLQFLFEYFSETQRNKGNFPGRFSGRQFSNSRSEMNVSTLELGDSALYLCASSLFSVTGELFFGEGSRLTVL.

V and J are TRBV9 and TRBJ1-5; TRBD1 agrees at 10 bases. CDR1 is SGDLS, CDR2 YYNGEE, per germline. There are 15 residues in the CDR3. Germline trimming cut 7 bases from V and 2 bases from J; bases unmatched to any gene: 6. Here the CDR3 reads CASGPGQGGNQPQHF. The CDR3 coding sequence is TGTGCCAGCGGTCCCGGACAGGGGGGCAATCAGCCCCAGCATTTT.

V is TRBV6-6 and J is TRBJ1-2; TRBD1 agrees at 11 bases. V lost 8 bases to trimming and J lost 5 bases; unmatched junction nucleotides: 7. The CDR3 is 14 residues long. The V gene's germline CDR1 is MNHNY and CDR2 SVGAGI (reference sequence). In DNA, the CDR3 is TGTGCCAGCCGAACAGGACAGGGGGCTTATGGCTACACCTTC. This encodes CASRTGQGAYGYTF.

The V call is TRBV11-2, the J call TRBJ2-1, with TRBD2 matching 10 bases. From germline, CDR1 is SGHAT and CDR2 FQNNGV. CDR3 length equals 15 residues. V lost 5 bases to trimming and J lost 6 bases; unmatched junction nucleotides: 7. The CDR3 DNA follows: TGTGCCAGCAGCCCCCTGAGCGGGAGGGCCAATGAGCAGTTCTTC. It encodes CASSPLSGRANEQFF.

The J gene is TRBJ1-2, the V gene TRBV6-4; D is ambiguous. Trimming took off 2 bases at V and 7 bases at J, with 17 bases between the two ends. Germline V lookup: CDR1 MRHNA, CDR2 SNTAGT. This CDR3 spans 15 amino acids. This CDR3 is CASSDTGRRVGGYTF. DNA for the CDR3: TGTGCCAGCAGTGACACTGGCAGGAGGGTTGGTGGCTACACCTTC.

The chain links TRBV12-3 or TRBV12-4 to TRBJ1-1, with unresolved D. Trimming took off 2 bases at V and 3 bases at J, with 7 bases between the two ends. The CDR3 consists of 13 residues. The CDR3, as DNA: TGTGCCAGCAGTTTATTAGTTGACACTGAAGCTTTCTTT. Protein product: CASSLLVDTEAFF.

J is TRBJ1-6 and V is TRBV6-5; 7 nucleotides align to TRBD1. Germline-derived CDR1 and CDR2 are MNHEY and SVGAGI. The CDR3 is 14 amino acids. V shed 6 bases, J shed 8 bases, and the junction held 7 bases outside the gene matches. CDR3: CASRDGQVYSPLHF. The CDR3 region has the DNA TGTGCCAGCAGGGACGGACAGGTTTATTCACCCCTCCACTTT.

CDR3 in DNA: TGTGCCAGCAGTTGGACAGGTACCTCTGAAGCTTTCTTT. It specifies CASSWTGTSEAFF. The chain carries TRBV28 and TRBJ1-1; 7 bases align to TRBD1. The CDR3 covers 13 residues. In germline, CDR1 is MDHEN, CDR2 SYDVKM. Germline trimming cut 4 bases from V and 6 bases from J; bases unmatched to any gene: 5. The full variable domain, rest sourced from reference TRBV28 and TRBJ1-1, is DVKVTQSSRYLVKRTGEKVFLECVQDMDHENMFWYRQDPGLGLRLIYFSYDVKMKEKGDIPEGYSVSREKKERFSLILESASTNQTSMYLCASSWTGTSEAFFGQGTRLTVV.

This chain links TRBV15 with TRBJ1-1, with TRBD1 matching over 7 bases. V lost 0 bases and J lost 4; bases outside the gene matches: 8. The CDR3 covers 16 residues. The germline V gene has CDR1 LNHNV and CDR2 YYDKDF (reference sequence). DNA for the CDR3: TGTGCCACCAGCAGAGATTTCCGGGACAGCAGCACTGAAGCTTTCTTT. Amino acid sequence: CATSRDFRDSSTEAFF. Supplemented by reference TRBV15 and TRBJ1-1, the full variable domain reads DAMVIQNPRYQVTQFGKPVTLSCSQTLNHNVMYWYQQKSSQAPKLLFHYYDKDFNNEADTPDNFQSRRPNTSFCFLDIRSPGLGDTAMYLCATSRDFRDSSTEAFFGQGTRLTVV.

CDR3 residues: CASRRNYYYQPQHF. As DNA, the CDR3 is TGTGCCAGCAGAAGGAACTACTACTATCAGCCCCAGCATTTT. The chain links TRBV28 to TRBJ1-5, with no clear D. From germline, CDR1 is MDHEN and CDR2 SYDVKM. The CDR3 sequence is 14 residues long. V was pared by 6 bases and J by 5 bases, with 14 bases between.

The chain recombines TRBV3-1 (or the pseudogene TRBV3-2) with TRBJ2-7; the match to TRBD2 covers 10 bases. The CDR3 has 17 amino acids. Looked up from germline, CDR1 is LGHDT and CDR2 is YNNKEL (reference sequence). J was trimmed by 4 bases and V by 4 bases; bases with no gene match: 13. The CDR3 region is CASSPQFSGRSRYEQYF. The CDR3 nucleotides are TGTGCCAGCAGCCCTCAATTTAGCGGGAGGAGTAGGTACGAGCAGTACTTC.

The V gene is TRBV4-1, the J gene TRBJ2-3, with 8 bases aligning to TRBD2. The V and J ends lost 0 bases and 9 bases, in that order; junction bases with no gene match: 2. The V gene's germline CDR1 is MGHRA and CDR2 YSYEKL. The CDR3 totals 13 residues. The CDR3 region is CASSQDPGGTQYF. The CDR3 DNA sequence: TGCGCCAGCAGCCAAGACCCGGGGGGGACGCAGTATTTT.

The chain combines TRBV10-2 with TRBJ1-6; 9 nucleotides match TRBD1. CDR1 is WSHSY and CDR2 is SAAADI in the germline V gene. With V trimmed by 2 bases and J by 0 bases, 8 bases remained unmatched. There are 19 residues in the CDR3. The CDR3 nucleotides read TGCGCCAGCAGTGAGGGGACAGGGCCGTTAAGCTCCTATAATTCACCCCTCCACTTT. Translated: CASSEGTGPLSSYNSPLHF.

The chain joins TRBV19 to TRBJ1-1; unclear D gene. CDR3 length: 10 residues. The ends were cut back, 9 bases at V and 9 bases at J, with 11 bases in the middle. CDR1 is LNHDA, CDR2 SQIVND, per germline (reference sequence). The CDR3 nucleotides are TGTGCCAGGTTTGGCCAGAAAGCTTTCTTT. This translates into CARFGQKAFF. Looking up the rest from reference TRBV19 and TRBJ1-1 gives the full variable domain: DGGITQSPKYLFRKEGQNVTLSCEQNLNHDAMYWYRQDPGQGLRLIYYSQIVNDFQKGDIAEGYSVSREKKESFPLTVTSAQKNPTAFYLCARFGQKAFFGQGTRLTVV.

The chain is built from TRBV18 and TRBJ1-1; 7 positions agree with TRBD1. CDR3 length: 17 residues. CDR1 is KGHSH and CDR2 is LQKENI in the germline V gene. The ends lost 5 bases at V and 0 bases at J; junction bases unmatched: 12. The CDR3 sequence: CASSKIGGLGMNTEAFF. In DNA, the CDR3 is TGTGCCAGCTCAAAGATAGGGGGCCTTGGTATGAACACTGAAGCTTTCTTT.

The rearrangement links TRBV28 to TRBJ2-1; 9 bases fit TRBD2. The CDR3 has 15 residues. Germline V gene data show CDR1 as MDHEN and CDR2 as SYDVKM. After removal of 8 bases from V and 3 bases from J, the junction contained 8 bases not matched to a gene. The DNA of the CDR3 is TGTGCCAGCCTGGTTGCGGGAGGGTACTACAATGAGCAGTTCTTC. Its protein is CASLVAGGYYNEQFF.

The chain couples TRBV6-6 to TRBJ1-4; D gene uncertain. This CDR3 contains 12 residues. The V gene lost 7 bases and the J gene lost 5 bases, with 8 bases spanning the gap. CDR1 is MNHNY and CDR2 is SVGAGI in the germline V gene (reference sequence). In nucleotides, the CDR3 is TGTGCCAGCACAGATCCCAATGAAAAACTGTTTTTT. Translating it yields CASTDPNEKLFF.

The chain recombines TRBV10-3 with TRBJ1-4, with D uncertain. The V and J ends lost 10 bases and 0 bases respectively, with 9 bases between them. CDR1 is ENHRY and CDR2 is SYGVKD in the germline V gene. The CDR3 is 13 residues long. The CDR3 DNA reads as TGTGCCACTACCTTAGCAACTAATGAAAAACTGTTTTTT. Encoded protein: CATTLATNEKLFF.

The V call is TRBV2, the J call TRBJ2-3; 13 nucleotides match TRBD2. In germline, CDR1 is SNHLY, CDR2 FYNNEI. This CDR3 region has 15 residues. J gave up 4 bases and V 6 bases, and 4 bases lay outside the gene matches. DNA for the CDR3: TGTGCCAGCAGGACGGGACTAGCGGGGCCAGATACGCAGTATTTT. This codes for CASRTGLAGPDTQYF.

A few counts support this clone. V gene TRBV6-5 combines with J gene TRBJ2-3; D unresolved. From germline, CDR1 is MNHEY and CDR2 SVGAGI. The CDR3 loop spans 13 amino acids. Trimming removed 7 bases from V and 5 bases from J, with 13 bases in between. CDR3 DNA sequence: TGTGCCAGCATGCGTAGAACGAGAGATACGCAGTATTTT. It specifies CASMRRTRDTQYF.

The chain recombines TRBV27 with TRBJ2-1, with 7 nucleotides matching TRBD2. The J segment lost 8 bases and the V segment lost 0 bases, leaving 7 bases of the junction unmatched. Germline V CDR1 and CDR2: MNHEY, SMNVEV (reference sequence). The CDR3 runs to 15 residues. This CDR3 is CASSLSSGLSDEQFF. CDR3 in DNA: TGTGCCAGCAGTTTATCTAGCGGGCTTTCGGATGAGCAGTTCTTC.

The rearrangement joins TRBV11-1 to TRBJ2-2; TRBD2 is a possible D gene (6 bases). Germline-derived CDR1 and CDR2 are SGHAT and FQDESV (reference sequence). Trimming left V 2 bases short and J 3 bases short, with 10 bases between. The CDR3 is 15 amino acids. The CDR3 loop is CASSLRAGDTGELFF. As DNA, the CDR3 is TGTGCCAGCAGCTTACGAGCGGGTGACACCGGGGAGCTGTTTTTT.

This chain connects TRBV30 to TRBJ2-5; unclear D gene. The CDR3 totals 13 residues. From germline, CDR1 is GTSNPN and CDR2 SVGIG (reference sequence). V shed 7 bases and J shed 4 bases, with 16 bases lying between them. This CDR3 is CAFLPRQIETQYF. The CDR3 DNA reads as TGTGCCTTCTTGCCCCGTCAGATAGAGACCCAGTACTTC.